The present TCR beta chain was sequenced within a study of identical twins. Trimming at V came to 4 bases and at J to 4 bases, leaving 7 bases not matched to a gene. The CDR3 length is 14 residues. Germline CDR1 DFQATT, CDR2 SNEGSKA (reference sequence). This clonotype was picked up a small number of times. TCRdb re-called the 5' RACE reads through MiXCR, storing one row per CDR3 protein. This sample has roughly 770,000 distinct CDR3 sequences, with over 15% found just once. These data were likewise used in another study, on T cells expressing NK-cell markers.

The specimen sequenced was PBMCs. The chain recombines TRBV20-1 with TRBJ1-1; 9 bases align to TRBD1. The sequence derives from a woman between 18 and 29 years old in good health. The CDR3 loop is CSATKGTGSTEAFF. CDR3 nucleotides: TGCAGTGCTACAAAAGGGACAGGGTCCACTGAAGCTTTCTTT.